The following is a TCR beta chain sequence with its context. This record belongs to a study of shared T cell receptors in the human thymus. This CDR3 contains 15 residues. V was pared by 3 bases and J by 4 bases, with 6 bases of the junction left unmatched. Germline values: CDR1 MNHEY, CDR2 SMNVEV (reference sequence). The table came from immunoSEQ multiplex PCR; TCRdb's copy has only in-frame clones and leaves some out. The sample lists hundreds of thousands of clones, roughly 88% seen once, with about 0.01% in the top ten. The same data also contributed to another study, on human thymus T cells. That work adds: Resections removed during corrective heart surgery provided the thymus tissue used. Thymic and blood repertoires appeared to show biased V and J gene usage.

Sequenced sample: thymocytes. The chain recombines TRBV27 with TRBJ2-3, with 8 bases lining up with TRBD2. This sequence was found in a boy less than two years old with a congenital heart defect. The CDR3: CASSFQREPPDTQYF. The CDR3 DNA follows: TGTGCCAGCAGTTTCCAGCGGGAGCCCCCAGATACGCAGTATTTT.